This TCR beta chain stems from a study of shared clonotypes between healthy human individuals. Notes on the study in general: Naive CD4 clonotype sharing across a handful of donors was roughly 5%.

From germline, CDR1 is GTSNPN and CDR2 SVGIG (reference sequence). The J segment lost 5 bases and the V segment lost 7 bases, leaving 23 bases of the junction unmatched. There are 18 residues in the CDR3. Comment on this clone: Its antigen is still unknown.

Clones were sequenced by immunoSEQ multiplex PCR, and TCRdb holds only the in-frame ones, with some missing. In the table there are about 380,000 clones, roughly 96% of which are singletons. This clonotype was sampled from a man younger than 45 in good health. The chain couples TRBV30 to TRBJ1-2; 9 bases fit TRBD1. The sample consisted of memory CD8+ T cells sorted from blood. Subset described: CD45RO+ cells pooled with CCR7-negative TemRA cells. Written as DNA, the CDR3 is TGTGCCTCCCGCCGGGCGGGGGACAGGGAGATTGAAATATATGGCTACACCTTC. This codes for CASRRAGDREIEIYGYTF.